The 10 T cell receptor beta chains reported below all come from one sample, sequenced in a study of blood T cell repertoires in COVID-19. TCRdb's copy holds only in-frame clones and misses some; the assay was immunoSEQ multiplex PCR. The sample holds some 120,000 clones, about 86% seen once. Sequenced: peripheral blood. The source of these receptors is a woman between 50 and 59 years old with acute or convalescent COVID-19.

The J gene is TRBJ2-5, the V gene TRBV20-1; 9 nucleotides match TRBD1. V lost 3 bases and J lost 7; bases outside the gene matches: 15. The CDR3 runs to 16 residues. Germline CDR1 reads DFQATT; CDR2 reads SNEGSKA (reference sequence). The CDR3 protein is CSASEAGTGNSVTQYF. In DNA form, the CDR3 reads TGCAGTGCTAGTGAAGCCGGGACAGGGAATTCGGTGACCCAGTACTTC.

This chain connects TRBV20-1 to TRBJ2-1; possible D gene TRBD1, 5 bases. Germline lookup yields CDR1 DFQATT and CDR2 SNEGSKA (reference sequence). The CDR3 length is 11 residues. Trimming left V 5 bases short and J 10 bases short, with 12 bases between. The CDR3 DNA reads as TGCAGTGCTGCGGAAGACAGAGAGCAGTTCTTC. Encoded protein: CSAAEDREQFF.

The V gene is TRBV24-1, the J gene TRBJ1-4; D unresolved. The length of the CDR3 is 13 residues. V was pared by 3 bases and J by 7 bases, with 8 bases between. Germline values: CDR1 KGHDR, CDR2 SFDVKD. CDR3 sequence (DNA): TGTGCCACCAGTGATGTGTCCGGTGAAAAACTGTTTTTT. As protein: CATSDVSGEKLFF.

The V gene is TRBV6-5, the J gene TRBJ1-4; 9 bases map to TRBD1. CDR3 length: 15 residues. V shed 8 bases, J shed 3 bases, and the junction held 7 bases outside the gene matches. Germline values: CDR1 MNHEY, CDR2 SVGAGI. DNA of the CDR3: TGTGCCAGCCAGGACAGGGGCTCGGCTAATGAAAAACTGTTTTTT. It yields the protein CASQDRGSANEKLFF.

The CDR3 sequence: CASSLRTGLEETQYF. DNA for the CDR3: TGCGCCAGCAGCTTACGTACAGGTTTAGAGGAGACCCAGTACTTC. The chain carries TRBV5-1 and TRBJ2-5; TRBD1 might be the D (5 bases). V lost 2 bases to trimming and J lost 5 bases, with 16 bases between them. The germline gives CDR1 SGHRS, CDR2 YFSETQ. This CDR3 is built from 15 residues.

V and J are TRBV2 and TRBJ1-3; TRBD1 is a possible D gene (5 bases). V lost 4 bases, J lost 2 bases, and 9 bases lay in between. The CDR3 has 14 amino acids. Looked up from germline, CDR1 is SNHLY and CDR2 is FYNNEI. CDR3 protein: CASSGRGAGNTIYF. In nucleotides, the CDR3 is TGTGCCAGCAGTGGAAGGGGCGCTGGAAACACCATATATTTT.

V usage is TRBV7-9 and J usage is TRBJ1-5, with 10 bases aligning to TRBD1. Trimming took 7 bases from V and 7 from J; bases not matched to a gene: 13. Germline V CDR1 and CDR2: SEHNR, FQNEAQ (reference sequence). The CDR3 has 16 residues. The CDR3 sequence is CASNSGTGEEAQPQHF. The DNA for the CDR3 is TGTGCCAGCAACTCCGGGACAGGGGAAGAGGCGCAGCCCCAGCATTTT.

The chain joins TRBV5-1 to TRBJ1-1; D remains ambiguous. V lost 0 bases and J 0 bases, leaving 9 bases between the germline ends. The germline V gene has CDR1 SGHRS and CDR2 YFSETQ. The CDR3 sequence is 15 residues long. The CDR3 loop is CASSLAGSLNTEAFF. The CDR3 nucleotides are TGCGCCAGCAGCTTGGCCGGGTCCCTGAACACTGAAGCTTTCTTT.

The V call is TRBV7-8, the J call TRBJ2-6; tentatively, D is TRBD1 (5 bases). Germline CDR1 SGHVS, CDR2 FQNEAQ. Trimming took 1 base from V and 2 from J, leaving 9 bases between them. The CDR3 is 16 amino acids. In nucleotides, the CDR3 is TGTGCCAGCAGCTTAGGGGGCCTGGCTGGGGCCAACGTCCTGACTTTC. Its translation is CASSLGGLAGANVLTF.

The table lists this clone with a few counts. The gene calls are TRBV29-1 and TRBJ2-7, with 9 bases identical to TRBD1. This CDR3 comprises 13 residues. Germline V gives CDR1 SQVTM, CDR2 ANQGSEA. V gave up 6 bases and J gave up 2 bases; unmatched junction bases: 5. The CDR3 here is CSVQGQGTYEQYF. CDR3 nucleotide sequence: TGCAGCGTGCAGGGACAGGGCACCTACGAGCAGTACTTC.